The 14 T cell receptor beta chains below were found in one sample sequenced in a study of shared clonotypes between healthy human individuals. Sequencing used immunoSEQ multiplex PCR; TCRdb keeps in-frame clones, though not all of them. The table lists about 2,500,000 clones, approximately 90% of them singletons. Input material: naive CD4+ T cells sorted from blood. Indicated subset: CD45RA+ positively selected. These receptors were obtained from a man aged 18 to 35 in good health.

The genes are TRBV5-4 and TRBJ2-5; the match to TRBD2 covers 7 bases. From germline, CDR1 is SGHNT and CDR2 YYREEE (reference sequence). The CDR3 is made up of 16 amino acids. With V trimmed by 1 base and J by 2 bases, 8 bases remained unmatched. The CDR3 region is CASSLRDYGKQETQYF. The DNA of the CDR3 is TGTGCCAGCAGCTTGAGGGACTACGGGAAACAAGAGACCCAGTACTTC. Supplemented by reference TRBV5-4 and TRBJ2-5, the full variable domain reads ETGVTQSPTHLIKTRGQQVTLRCSSQSGHNTVSWYQQALGQGPQFIFQYYREEENGRGNFPPRFSGLQFPNYSSELNVNALELDDSALYLCASSLRDYGKQETQYFGPGTRLLVL.

The chain joins TRBV4-1 to TRBJ2-2; 9 bases are a match to TRBD2. This CDR3 has 16 amino acids. The germline V gene has CDR1 MGHRA and CDR2 YSYEKL. The V and J ends lost 0 bases and 1 base, in that order; junction bases with no gene match: 0. The CDR3 here is CASSQELAGNTGELFF. The DNA of the CDR3 is TGCGCCAGCAGCCAAGAACTAGCGGGGAACACCGGGGAGCTGTTTTTT.

J is TRBJ2-3 and V is TRBV27; D might be TRBD2 (5 bases). Trimming shortened V by 3 bases and J by 0 bases, and 16 bases separated the two germline ends. Germline CDR1 MNHEY, CDR2 SMNVEV (reference sequence). This CDR3 has 17 amino acids. The CDR3 loop reads CASSFGNPWASTDTQYF. For the CDR3, the DNA is TGTGCCAGCAGTTTCGGGAATCCCTGGGCAAGCACAGATACGCAGTATTTT.

V gene TRBV27 combines with J gene TRBJ1-5, with no clear D. The CDR3 sequence is 16 residues long. V was clipped by 5 bases and J by 1 base, with 15 bases between them. Germline CDR1 is MNHEY and CDR2 is SMNVEV (reference sequence). CDR3 nucleotides: TGTGCCAGCAGTCTCCGACCCGATTCCAGCAATCAGCCCCAGCATTTT. Translated, it gives CASSLRPDSSNQPQHF.

The chain employs TRBV6-5 and TRBJ2-5; 13 bases are shared with TRBD2. V lost 6 bases, J lost 6 bases, and 7 bases stayed unmatched. The CDR3 totals 15 residues. Germline V gives CDR1 MNHEY, CDR2 SVGAGI. CDR3 DNA sequence: TGTGCCAGCAGGCAAGGACTAGCGGGGGTGAAGACCCAGTACTTC. Translation gives CASRQGLAGVKTQYF.

This clone appeared a few times. In the same sample, other DNA sequences code for this CDR3. The chain couples TRBV5-6 to TRBJ1-1; D is ambiguous. Between the trimmed V and J ends, which lost 2 bases and 4 bases, there was a span of 3 bases. Germline CDR1 and CDR2: SGHDT and YYEEEE. The CDR3 extends over 11 amino acids. CDR3 DNA sequence: TGTGCCAGCAGCTTAAGCACTGAAGCTTTCTTT. Translation gives CASSLSTEAFF.

The genes are TRBV30 and TRBJ2-3, with 16 bases aligning to TRBD2. The CDR3 spans 16 residues. Germline trimming cut 3 bases from V and 5 bases from J; bases unmatched to any gene: 5. Germline CDR1 and CDR2: GTSNPN and SVGIG (reference sequence). This CDR3 is CAWSGGLAGGGDTQYF. The CDR3 nucleotides read TGTGCCTGGAGCGGGGGACTAGCGGGAGGGGGAGATACGCAGTATTTT.

The gene calls are TRBV28 and TRBJ1-3; 10 bases fit TRBD1. With V trimmed by 6 bases and J by 5 bases, 10 bases remained unmatched. This CDR3 comprises 16 residues. CDR1 and CDR2 from the germline V gene are MDHEN and SYDVKM. The CDR3 reads CASSSPGTGERNTIYF. DNA for the CDR3: TGTGCCAGCAGCTCTCCGGGGACAGGGGAAAGAAACACCATATATTTT.

The chain couples TRBV10-3 to TRBJ1-3; D not certain. V was pared by 6 bases and J by 0 bases, with 12 bases between. Germline V gene lookup returns CDR1 ENHRY and CDR2 SYGVKD. The CDR3 is made up of 15 amino acids. The CDR3 DNA is TGTGCCATCAGACGGGAAAAACACTCTGGAAACACCATATATTTT. Translated: CAIRREKHSGNTIYF.

This clone occurred a few times. In DNA form, the CDR3 reads TGTGCCAGCAGCTTGGGGGCTGACTATAATTCACCCCTCCACTTT. It is translated as CASSLGADYNSPLHF. The gene calls are TRBV7-9 and TRBJ1-6, with D perhaps matching TRBD1 (6 bases). Between the trimmed V and J ends, which lost 3 bases and 3 bases, there was a span of 9 bases. The CDR3 totals 15 residues. In germline, CDR1 is SEHNR, CDR2 FQNEAQ (reference sequence).

The rearrangement uses TRBV7-9 and TRBJ2-2; TRBD2 agrees at 13 bases. Germline CDR1 reads SEHNR; CDR2 reads FQNEAQ (reference sequence). This CDR3 contains 17 residues. The V and J ends lost 5 bases and 4 bases, in that order; junction bases with no gene match: 7. The CDR3 DNA reads as TGTGCCAGCAGCACGGGACTAGCGGGGCTAGTCACCGGGGAGCTGTTTTTT. This translates into CASSTGLAGLVTGELFF.

The chain carries TRBV20-1 and TRBJ2-7; no firm D call. CDR3 size: 11 residues. Germline V gene lookup returns CDR1 DFQATT and CDR2 SNEGSKA (reference sequence). Trimming shortened V by 2 bases and J by 7 bases, and 9 bases separated the two germline ends. CDR3 nucleotides: TGCAGTGCTAGATGGGCCCAAGAGCAGTACTTC. Protein: CSARWAQEQYF.

The chain is built from TRBV30 and TRBJ2-3; a weak D match, TRBD1 (6 bases). This CDR3 has 14 residues. Trimming pared 0 bases from V and 1 base from J, leaving 8 bases between. The germline V gene has CDR1 GTSNPN and CDR2 SVGIG (reference sequence). CDR3 nucleotides: TGTGCCTGGAGTGTACACAGGGGCACAGATACGCAGTATTTT. This gives the protein CAWSVHRGTDTQYF.

Of note for this clone: The conserved phenylalanine or tryptophan is not found at the CDR3 terminus, so this likely reflects a read error. The rearrangement links TRBV27 to TRBJ1-6; 8 bases align to TRBD1. V trimming: 8 bases; J trimming: 10 bases; junction bases outside the gene matches: 7. This CDR3 has 13 amino acids. Germline V gene lookup returns CDR1 MNHEY and CDR2 SMNVEV (reference sequence). CDR3 in DNA: TGTGCCAGCTCTGGACAGGGTGGGTCACCCCTCCACCTT. Amino acids: CASSGQGGSPLHL.